Listed below are T cell receptor beta chains from one sample, sequenced in a study of blood T cell repertoires in COVID-19. Some clones are missing from TCRdb's copy, which holds only in-frame ones; the method was immunoSEQ multiplex PCR. Here the sample spans roughly 250,000 clones, approximately 80% being singletons. Sequenced input: peripheral blood. These receptors were taken from a woman aged 60-70 years with active or convalescent COVID-19. CDR3s include the opening cysteine and the closing phenylalanine or tryptophan. The D gene is left open where the match is weak. Where a row states a size, it is once, few, many or the class of an expanded clone; other rows omit it.

D	J	V	size	DNA	CDR3
TRBD2	TRBJ2-3	TRBV7-2	.	TGTGCCAGCAGCTTAGGTCGTAGCGGGGGGGCAGATACGCAGTATTTT	CASSLGRSGGADTQYF
.	TRBJ1-5	TRBV20-1	.	TGCAGTGCAAGTACAGGGCTTAATCAGCCCCAGCATTTT	CSASTGLNQPQHF
.	TRBJ2-2	TRBV10-3	.	TGTGCCATCAGTGAGGCGTCCGACACCGGGGAGCTGTTTTTT	CAISEASDTGELFF
TRBD1	TRBJ1-2	TRBV2	.	TGTGCCAGCAGTCCCCGGGACAGGGGATATGGCTACACCTTC	CASSPRDRGYGYTF
TRBD2	TRBJ2-3	TRBV7-6	.	TGTGCCAGCAGCTTAGCCCTAGCGGGCCTAAGCACAGATACGCAGTATTTT	CASSLALAGLSTDTQYF
.	TRBJ2-1	TRBV28	.	TGTGCCAGCAGTCCCCGACAGTACAATGAGCAGTTCTTC	CASSPRQYNEQFF
.	TRBJ1-2	TRBV4-3	.	TGCGCCAGCAGCCAAGAAGGGGCCCAGGGTCAGGGCTACACCTTC	CASSQEGAQGQGYTF
.	TRBJ1-4	TRBV6-1	.	TGTGCCAGCAGTGAAGGATCGGGGGGGGTTAATGAAAAACTGTTTTTT	CASSEGSGGVNEKLFF
.	TRBJ2-5	TRBV7-2	.	TGTGCCAGCAGCCCTACAGAGACCCAGTACTTC	CASSPTETQYF
TRBD2	TRBJ2-3	TRBV5-4	few	TGTGCCAGCAGCGATCAGCGGGGTTCCACAGATACGCAGTATTTT	CASSDQRGSTDTQYF
.	TRBJ1-4	TRBV6-1	.	TGTGCCAGCAGTGAAGCGAGTTTAGACTTCTCTAATGAAAAACTGTTTTTT	CASSEASLDFSNEKLFF
TRBD1	TRBJ2-5	TRBV5-1	.	TGCGCCAGCAGCTTGGACAGGGGCCAGGAGACCCAGTACTTC	CASSLDRGQETQYF
.	TRBJ2-2	TRBV15	.	TGTGCCACCAGCAGAGATTGGCCAGTGAACACCGGGGAGCTGTTTTTT	CATSRDWPVNTGELFF
.	TRBJ2-7	TRBV9	.	TGTGCCAGCAGCCTTAGACTGTTTTCCTACGAGCAGTACTTC	CASSLRLFSYEQYF
.	TRBJ1-5	TRBV27	once	TGTGCCAGCAGGGGCGTGGGGGGGTATAGCAATCAGCCCCAGCATTTT	CASRGVGGYSNQPQHF
.	TRBJ2-7	TRBV19	.	TGTGCCAGTAGTATAGGCGACGGGGAGGTCTACGAGCAGTACTTC	CASSIGDGEVYEQYF
.	TRBJ1-2	TRBV6-5	.	TGTGCCAGCAGGATGAGGGGGAACTATGGCTACACCTTC	CASRMRGNYGYTF
.	TRBJ2-3	TRBV19	.	TGTGCCAGTAGTATTTCACTAGCAGGAGGAGATACGCAGTATTTT	CASSISLAGGDTQYF
TRBD1	TRBJ1-2	TRBV4-2	.	TGTGCCAGCAGCCAAGAGTCGACAGGGAGCTATGGCTACACCTTC	CASSQESTGSYGYTF
TRBD1	TRBJ2-2	TRBV19	.	TGTGCCACCTATGGGGGGACAGGGAACACCGGGGAGCTGTTTTTT	CATYGGTGNTGELFF
.	TRBJ1-2	TRBV7-9	once	TGTGCCAGCAGCTTAGAATTAAAGGAGTCTTTTTATGGCTACACCTTC	CASSLELKESFYGYTF
.	TRBJ1-1	TRBV6-5	few	TGTGCCAGCAGTTACTCCTGGAACACTGAAGCTTTCTTT	CASSYSWNTEAFF
TRBD1	TRBJ1-6	TRBV2	few	TGTGCCAGCACGGCAGGGGGAAATTCACCCCTCCACTTT	CASTAGGNSPLHF
TRBD1	TRBJ2-3	TRBV4-2	.	TGTGCCAGCAGCCAAGCTAATCCGTCCAGGGGGCCAAATGGAGATACGCAGTATTTT	CASSQANPSRGPNGDTQYF
TRBD2	TRBJ2-1	TRBV7-2	.	TGTGCCAGCAAGCCCTTGGCTAGCGGGGGGCGGCGGCAGTTCTTC	CASKPLASGGRRQFF
.	TRBJ1-3	TRBV3-1/TRBV3-2	.	TGTGCCAGCAGCCAAACAGGGTTTGGAAACACCATATATTTT	CASSQTGFGNTIYF
.	TRBJ2-1	TRBV2	.	TGTGCCAGCAGTCGCCGGGCGGGAACCTACAATGAGCAGTTCTTC	CASSRRAGTYNEQFF
.	TRBJ2-5	TRBV12-3/TRBV12-4	.	TGTGCCAGCAGTTTGTCGGAGACCCAGTACTTC	CASSLSETQYF
TRBD1	TRBJ1-4	TRBV4-1	.	TGCGCCAGCAGCCAAGCCCACAGGGGGCTAAGTGAAAAACTGTTTTTT	CASSQAHRGLSEKLFF
TRBD2	TRBJ2-1	TRBV5-4	once	TGTGCCAGCAGCCCAGGGACTAGCGGTTACAATGAGCAGTTCTTC	CASSPGTSGYNEQFF
.	TRBJ2-3	TRBV15	.	TGTGCCACCAGCTCGCGGGCGGGACCCACAGATACGCAGTATTTT	CATSSRAGPTDTQYF
.	TRBJ2-3	TRBV27	.	TGTGCCAGCAGTTCGACAGGCCTCACAGATACGCAGTATTTT	CASSSTGLTDTQYF
.	TRBJ1-6	TRBV19	.	TGTGCCAGTAGTATAGTACAGGGATTGAATTCACCCCTCCACTTT	CASSIVQGLNSPLHF
TRBD1	TRBJ1-2	TRBV28	.	TGTGCCAGCAGCTCACCGGGACAGAACTATGGCTACACCTTC	CASSSPGQNYGYTF
TRBD2	TRBJ2-7	TRBV28	.	TGTGCCAGCAGTTTAGCTAGCGGGGGGGCCTTCGAGCAGTACTTC	CASSLASGGAFEQYF
.	TRBJ1-2	TRBV2	many	TGTGCCAGCAGTGCGTATCCCTATGGCTACACCTTC	CASSAYPYGYTF
TRBD1	TRBJ2-7	TRBV5-1	.	TGCGCCAGCAGGGACGACAGGGGGATTCCCTACGAGCAGTACTTC	CASRDDRGIPYEQYF
TRBD2	TRBJ2-1	TRBV27	.	TGTGCCTCGAGGCAGGGGACTAGCGGTTACAATGAGCAGTTCTTC	CASRQGTSGYNEQFF
TRBD2	TRBJ2-5	TRBV5-1	.	TGCGCCAGCAGCTTGGAACGGGGGGGTGAAGAGACCCAGTACTTC	CASSLERGGEETQYF
TRBD2	TRBJ2-1	TRBV4-2	.	TGTGCCAGCAGCCAAGAGTGGCTAGCGGGGGGTGTTAATGAGCAGTTCTTC	CASSQEWLAGGVNEQFF
.	TRBJ2-6	TRBV6-1	.	TGTGCCAGCAGTGAAATTATTGTGTGGGCAAACTCTGGGGCCAACGTCCTGACTTTC	CASSEIIVWANSGANVLTF
TRBD1	TRBJ1-4	TRBV9	few	TGTGCCAGCAGCGTAGCAGGGGGCGGGGAAAAACTGTTTTTT	CASSVAGGGEKLFF